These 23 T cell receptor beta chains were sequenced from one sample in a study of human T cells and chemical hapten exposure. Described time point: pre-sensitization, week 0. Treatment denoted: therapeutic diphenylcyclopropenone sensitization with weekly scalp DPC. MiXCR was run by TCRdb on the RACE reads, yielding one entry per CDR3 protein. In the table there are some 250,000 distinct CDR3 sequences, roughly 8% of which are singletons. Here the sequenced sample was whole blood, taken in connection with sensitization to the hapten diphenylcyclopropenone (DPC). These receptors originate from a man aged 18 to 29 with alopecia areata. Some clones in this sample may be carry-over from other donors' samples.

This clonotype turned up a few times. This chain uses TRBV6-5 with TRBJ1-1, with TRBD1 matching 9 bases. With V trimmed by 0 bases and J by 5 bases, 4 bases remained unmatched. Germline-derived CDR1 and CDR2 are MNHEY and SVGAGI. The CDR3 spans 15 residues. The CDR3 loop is CASSYSTGGRTEAFF. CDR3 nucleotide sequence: TGTGCCAGCAGTTACTCTACAGGGGGCAGGACTGAAGCTTTCTTT.

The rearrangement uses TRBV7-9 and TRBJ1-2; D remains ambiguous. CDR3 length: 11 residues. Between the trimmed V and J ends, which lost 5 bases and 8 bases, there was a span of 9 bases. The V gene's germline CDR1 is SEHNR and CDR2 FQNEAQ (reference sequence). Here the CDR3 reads CASSQLTGYTF. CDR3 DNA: TGTGCCAGCAGCCAACTGACGGGCTACACCTTC.

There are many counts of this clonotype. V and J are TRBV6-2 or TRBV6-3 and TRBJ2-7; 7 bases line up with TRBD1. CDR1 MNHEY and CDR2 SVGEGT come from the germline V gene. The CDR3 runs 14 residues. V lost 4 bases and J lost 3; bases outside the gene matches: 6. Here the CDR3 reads CASSSTTGIYEQYF. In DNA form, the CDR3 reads TGTGCCAGCAGTTCCACGACAGGGATCTACGAGCAGTACTTC.

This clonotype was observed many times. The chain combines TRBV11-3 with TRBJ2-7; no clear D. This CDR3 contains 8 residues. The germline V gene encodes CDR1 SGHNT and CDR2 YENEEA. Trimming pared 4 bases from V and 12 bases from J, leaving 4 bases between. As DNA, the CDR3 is TGTGCCAGCAGCTGGAGGTACGTC. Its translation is CASSWRYV.

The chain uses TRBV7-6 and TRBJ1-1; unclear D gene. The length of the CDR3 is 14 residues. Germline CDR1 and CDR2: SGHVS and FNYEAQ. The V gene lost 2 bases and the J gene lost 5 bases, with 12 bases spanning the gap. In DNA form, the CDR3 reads TGTGCCAGCAGCTTAAGTTATCCTGGGACTGAAGCTTTCTTT. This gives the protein CASSLSYPGTEAFF.

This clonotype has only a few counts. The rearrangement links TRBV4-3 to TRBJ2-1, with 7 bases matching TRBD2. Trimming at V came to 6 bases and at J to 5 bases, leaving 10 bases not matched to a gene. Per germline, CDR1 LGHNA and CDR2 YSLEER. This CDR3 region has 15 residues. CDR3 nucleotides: TGCGCCAGCAGAGTAGGACTAGGAATTAACAATGAGCAGTTCTTC. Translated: CASRVGLGINNEQFF.

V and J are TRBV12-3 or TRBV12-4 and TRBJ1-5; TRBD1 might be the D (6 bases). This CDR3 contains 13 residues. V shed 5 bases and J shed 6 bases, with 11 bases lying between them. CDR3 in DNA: TGTGCCAGCAGTCCAGACAGGAGTCAGCCCCAGCATTTT. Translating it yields CASSPDRSQPQHF.

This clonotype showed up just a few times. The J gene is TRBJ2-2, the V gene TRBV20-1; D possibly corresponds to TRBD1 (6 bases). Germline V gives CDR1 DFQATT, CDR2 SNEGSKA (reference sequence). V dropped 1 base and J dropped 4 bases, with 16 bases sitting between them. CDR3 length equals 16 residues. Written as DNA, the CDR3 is TGCAGTGCTAGAGGCACCCAGGGGCTCGGCACCGGGGAGCTGTTTTTT. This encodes CSARGTQGLGTGELFF.

CDR3 nucleotide sequence: TGTGCCACCAGCAGAGATCTTATTGGCCCAGCAACTAATGAAAAACTGTTTTTT. This translates into CATSRDLIGPATNEKLFF. V is TRBV15 and J is TRBJ1-4; D gene uncertain. Trimming took 0 bases from V and 0 from J, leaving 14 bases between them. Germline V gene sequence: CDR1 LNHNV, CDR2 YYDKDF (reference sequence). There are 18 residues in the CDR3.

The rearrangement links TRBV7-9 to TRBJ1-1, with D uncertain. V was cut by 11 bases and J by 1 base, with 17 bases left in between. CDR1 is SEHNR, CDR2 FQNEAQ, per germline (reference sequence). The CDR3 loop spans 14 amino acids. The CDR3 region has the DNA TGTGCCGGCCACGGGCCCGAGGAGAACACTGAAGCTTTCTTT. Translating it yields CAGHGPEENTEAFF.

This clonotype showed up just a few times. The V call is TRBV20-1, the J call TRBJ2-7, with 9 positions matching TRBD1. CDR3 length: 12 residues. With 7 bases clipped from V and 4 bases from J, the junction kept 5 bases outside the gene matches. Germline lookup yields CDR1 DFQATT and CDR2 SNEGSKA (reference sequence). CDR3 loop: CSVTTGGYEQYF. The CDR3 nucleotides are TGCAGTGTCACGACAGGGGGTTACGAGCAGTACTTC.

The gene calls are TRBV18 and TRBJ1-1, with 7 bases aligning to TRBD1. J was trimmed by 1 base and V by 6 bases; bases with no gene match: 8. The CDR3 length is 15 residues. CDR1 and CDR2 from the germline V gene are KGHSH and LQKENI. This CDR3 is CASSPGQMKNTEAFF. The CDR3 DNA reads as TGTGCCAGCTCCCCGGGACAGATGAAGAACACTGAAGCTTTCTTT.

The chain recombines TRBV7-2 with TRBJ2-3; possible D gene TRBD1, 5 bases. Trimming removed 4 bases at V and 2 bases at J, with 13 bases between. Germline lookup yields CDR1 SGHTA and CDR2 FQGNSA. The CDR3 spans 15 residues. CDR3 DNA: TGTGCCAGCAGCTCCAGGAAACAGGCCACAGATACGCAGTATTTT. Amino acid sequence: CASSSRKQATDTQYF.

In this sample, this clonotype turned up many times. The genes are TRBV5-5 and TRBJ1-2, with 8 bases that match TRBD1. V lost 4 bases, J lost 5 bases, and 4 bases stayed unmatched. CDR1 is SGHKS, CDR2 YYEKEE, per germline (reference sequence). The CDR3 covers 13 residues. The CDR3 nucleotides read TGTGCCAGCAGCGCAGGGGGCGCGTATGGCTACACCTTC. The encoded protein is CASSAGGAYGYTF.

CDR3 amino acids: CASTSGGEQFF. CDR3 nucleotide sequence: TGCGCCAGCACCAGCGGGGGAGAGCAGTTCTTC. This chain links TRBV5-1 with TRBJ2-1; TRBD2 agrees at 8 bases. The CDR3 runs 11 residues. V dropped 6 bases and J dropped 10; count of bases not matched to a gene: 3. CDR1 SGHRS and CDR2 YFSETQ come from the germline V gene.

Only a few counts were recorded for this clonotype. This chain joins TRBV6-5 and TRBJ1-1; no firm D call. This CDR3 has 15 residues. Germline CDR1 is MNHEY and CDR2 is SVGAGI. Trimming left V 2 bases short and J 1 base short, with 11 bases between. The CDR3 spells CASSYTAPGNTEAFF. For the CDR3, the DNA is TGTGCCAGCAGTTACACCGCCCCCGGGAACACTGAAGCTTTCTTT.

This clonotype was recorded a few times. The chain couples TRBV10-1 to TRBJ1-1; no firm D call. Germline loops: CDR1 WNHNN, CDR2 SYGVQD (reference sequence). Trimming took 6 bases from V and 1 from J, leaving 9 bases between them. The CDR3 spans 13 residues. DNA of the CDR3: TGCGCCAGCAGGGCCCTCAAGAACACTGAAGCTTTCTTT. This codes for CASRALKNTEAFF.

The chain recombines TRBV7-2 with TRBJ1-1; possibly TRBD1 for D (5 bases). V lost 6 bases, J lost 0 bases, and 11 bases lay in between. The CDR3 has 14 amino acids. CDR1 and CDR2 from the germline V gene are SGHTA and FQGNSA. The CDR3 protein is CASRFPTVNTEAFF. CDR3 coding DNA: TGTGCCAGCAGATTTCCGACAGTGAACACTGAAGCTTTCTTT. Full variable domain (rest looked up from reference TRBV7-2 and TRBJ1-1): GAGVSQSPSNKVTEKGKDVELRCDPISGHTALYWYRQSLGQGLEFLIYFQGNSAPDKSGLPSDRFSAERTGGSVSTLTIQRTQQEDSAVYLCASRFPTVNTEAFFGQGTRLTVV.

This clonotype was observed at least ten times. CDR3 nucleotide sequence: TGTGCCAGCAGCTCTGTCGGACACCGCACAGATACGCAGTATTTT. This sequence encodes CASSSVGHRTDTQYF. This sequence joins TRBV5-6 and TRBJ2-3; tentatively, D is TRBD1 (5 bases). This CDR3 has 15 amino acids. Per germline, CDR1 SGHDT and CDR2 YYEEEE. The ends were cut back, 3 bases at V and 1 base at J, with 12 bases in the middle. The whole variable domain, filled in from reference TRBV5-6 and TRBJ2-3, reads DAGVTQSPTHLIKTRGQQVTLRCSPKSGHDTVSWYQQALGQGPQFIFQYYEEEERQRGNFPDRFSGHQFPNYSSELNVNALLLGDSALYLCASSSVGHRTDTQYFGPGTRLTVL.

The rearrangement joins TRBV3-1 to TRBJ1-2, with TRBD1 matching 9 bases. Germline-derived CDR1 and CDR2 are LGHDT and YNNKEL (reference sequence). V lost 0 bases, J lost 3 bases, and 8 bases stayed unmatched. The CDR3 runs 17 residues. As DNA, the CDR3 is TGTGCCAGCAGCCAAGACCAGGGGACAGGGCTTCACTATGGCTACACCTTC. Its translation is CASSQDQGTGLHYGYTF.

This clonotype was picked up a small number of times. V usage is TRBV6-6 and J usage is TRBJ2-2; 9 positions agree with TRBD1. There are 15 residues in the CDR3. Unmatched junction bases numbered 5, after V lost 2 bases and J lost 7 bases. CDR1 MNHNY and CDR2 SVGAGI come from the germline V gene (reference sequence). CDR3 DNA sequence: TGTGCCAGCAGTTACACAGGGGGCGATGGCGGGGAGCTGTTTTTT. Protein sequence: CASSYTGGDGGELFF.

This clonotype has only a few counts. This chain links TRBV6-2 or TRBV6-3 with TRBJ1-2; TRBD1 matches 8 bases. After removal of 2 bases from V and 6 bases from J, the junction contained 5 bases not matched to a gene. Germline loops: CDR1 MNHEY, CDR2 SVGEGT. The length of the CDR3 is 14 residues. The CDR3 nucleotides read TGTGCCAGCAGTTACCGGTGGACAGGGAATGGCTACACCTTC. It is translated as CASSYRWTGNGYTF.

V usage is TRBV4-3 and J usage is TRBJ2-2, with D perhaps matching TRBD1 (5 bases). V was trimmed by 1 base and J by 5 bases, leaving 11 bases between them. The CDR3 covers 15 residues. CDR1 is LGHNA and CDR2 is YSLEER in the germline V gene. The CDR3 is CASSQGPAGTGELFF. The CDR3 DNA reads TGCGCCAGCAGCCAAGGGCCGGCAGGGACCGGGGAGCTGTTTTTT.